This TCR beta chain was profiled in a study of shared clonotypes between healthy human individuals. There are 14 residues in the CDR3. Germline V gene data show CDR1 as MDHEN and CDR2 as SYDVKM. After removal of 5 bases from V and 5 bases from J, the junction contained 4 bases not matched to a gene. Repertoires were generated with immunoSEQ multiplex PCR, while TCRdb's copy carries only in-frame clones and drops some. This table holds approximately 340,000 clones, approximately 79% found once. This clone was seen only once. The sample consisted of memory CD4+ T cells sorted from blood. The subset was: CD45RA-negative fraction. The receptor's source is a man aged 25-40 years in good health. This chain joins TRBV28 and TRBJ1-4; 8 bases agree with TRBD1. CDR3 bases: TGTGCCAGCAGTCGGACAGGGCTCAATGAAAAACTGTTTTTT. Translation gives CASSRTGLNEKLFF.